Below are 5 T cell receptor beta chains sequenced from a single sample in a study of blood T cell repertoires in COVID-19. Libraries were prepared by immunoSEQ multiplex PCR; TCRdb keeps only in-frame clonotypes and omits some of them. The sample lists 350,000 or so clones; roughly 87% were seen once. Source material: peripheral blood. The receptor set was obtained from a woman aged 55-69 years with COVID-19, enrolled during active disease.

The chain joins TRBV25-1 to TRBJ1-2; 9 positions match TRBD1. The V gene end was trimmed by 6 bases and the J gene end by 8 bases; junction bases not matched to a gene: 10. The CDR3 totals 14 residues. CDR1 is MGHDK, CDR2 SYGVNS, per germline. The CDR3 here is CASSADRGREGYTF. CDR3 DNA: TGTGCCAGCAGCGCGGACAGGGGAAGGGAAGGCTACACCTTC.

CDR3 sequence reads: CASWTGRTDTQYF. For the CDR3, the DNA is TGTGCCAGCTGGACAGGGAGAACAGATACGCAGTATTTT. The rearrangement uses TRBV25-1 and TRBJ2-3; 8 nucleotides agree with TRBD1. Germline V gene lookup returns CDR1 MGHDK and CDR2 SYGVNS. The CDR3 extends over 13 amino acids. V lost 8 bases, J lost 3 bases, and 4 bases stayed unmatched.

The V and J genes are TRBV21-1 and TRBJ1-6. TRBV21-1 is annotated as a pseudogene. The CDR3 covers 15 residues. The CDR3 loop is CATSRGSSYNSPLHF. CDR3 bases: TGTGCCACCTCCCGGGGGAGCTCCTATAATTCACCCCTCCACTTT.

The chain is built from TRBV3-1 (or the pseudogene TRBV3-2) and TRBJ1-2; D is ambiguous. Trimming stripped 3 bases from V and 7 bases from J, with 3 bases between. The CDR3 runs 10 residues. Germline V gene sequence: CDR1 LGHDT, CDR2 YNNKEL (reference sequence). CDR3 DNA: TGTGCCAGCAGCCAGGCTGGCTACACCTTC. It translates to CASSQAGYTF.

The chain couples TRBV3-1 (or the pseudogene TRBV3-2) to TRBJ2-3; 9 bases match TRBD2. Unmatched junction bases numbered 9, after V lost 3 bases and J lost 2 bases. Germline V gene data show CDR1 as LGHDT and CDR2 as YNNKEL (reference sequence). The CDR3 covers 17 residues. CDR3 coding DNA: TGTGCCAGCAGCCAGCCCGGGGCTAGCGGGGTCACAGATACGCAGTATTTT. It specifies CASSQPGASGVTDTQYF.